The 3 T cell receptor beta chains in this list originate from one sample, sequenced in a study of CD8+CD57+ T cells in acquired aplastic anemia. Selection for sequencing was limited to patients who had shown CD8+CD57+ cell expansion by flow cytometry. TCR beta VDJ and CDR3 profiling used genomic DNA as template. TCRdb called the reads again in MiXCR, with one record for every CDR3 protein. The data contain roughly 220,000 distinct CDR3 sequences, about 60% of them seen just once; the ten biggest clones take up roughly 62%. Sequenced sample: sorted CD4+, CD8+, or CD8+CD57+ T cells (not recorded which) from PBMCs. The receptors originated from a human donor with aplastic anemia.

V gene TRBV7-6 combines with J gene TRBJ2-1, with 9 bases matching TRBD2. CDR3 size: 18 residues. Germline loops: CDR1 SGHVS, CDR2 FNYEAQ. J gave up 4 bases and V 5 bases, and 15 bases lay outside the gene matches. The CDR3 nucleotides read TGTGCCAGCAGCCGCCCGGGGTCGAGCGGGGGGTCTTACAATGAGCAGTTCTTC. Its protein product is CASSRPGSSGGSYNEQFF.

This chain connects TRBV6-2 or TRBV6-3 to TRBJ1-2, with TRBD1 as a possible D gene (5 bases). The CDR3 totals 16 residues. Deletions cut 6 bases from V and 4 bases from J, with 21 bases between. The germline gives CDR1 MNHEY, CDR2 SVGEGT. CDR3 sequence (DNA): TGTGCCAGCAGCACCGTGGACGGAACAGGCGGCTATGGCTACACCTTC. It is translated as CASSTVDGTGGYGYTF.

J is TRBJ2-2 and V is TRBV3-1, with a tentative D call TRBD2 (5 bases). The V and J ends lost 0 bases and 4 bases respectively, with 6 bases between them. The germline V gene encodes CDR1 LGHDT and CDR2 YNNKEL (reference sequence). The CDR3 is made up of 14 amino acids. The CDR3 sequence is CASSQESGTGELFF. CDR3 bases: TGTGCCAGCAGCCAAGAAAGCGGCACCGGGGAGCTGTTTTTT.